The following is a TCR beta chain sequence with its context. The sample belongs to a study of blood T cell repertoires in COVID-19. Study background: T cells, B-cell-depleted T cells, or PBMCs provided the cDNA or gDNA that served as material.

Per the original methods: Reference gene primer amplification gave estimated nucleated cell counts. Only in-frame clones appear in the TCRdb table, and some are missing; sequencing was by immunoSEQ multiplex PCR. V and J calls and clone size are those listed in that table; D and trimming were worked out from the DNA. The data contain 160,000 or so clones, approximately 88% of them singletons. The sequencing sample was made of peripheral blood. The sequence came from a woman in her forties or fifties with acute or convalescent COVID-19.

CDR3 in amino acids: CASSLSGAPYF. The CDR3 DNA is TGTGCCAGCAGCTTGAGCGGGGCCCCGTATTTT. This chain joins TRBV7-2 and TRBJ2-3, with 7 positions matching TRBD2. V gave up 3 bases and J gave up 14 bases; unmatched junction bases: 5. The CDR3 has 11 residues. Per the germline V gene, CDR1 is SGHTA and CDR2 is FQGNSA.